Listed below are T cell receptor beta chains from one sample, sequenced in a study of post-analysis software for immune sequencing data. TCRdb redid the calling of the PCR reads with MiXCR, one entry per CDR3 protein. The sample yields about 200,000 distinct CDR3 sequences, around 30% seen once. Specimen: blood. The receptor source for this set is a girl under 18 with multiple sclerosis. Each CDR3 is given without its conserved first and last residue. D genes are given only for firm matches. Clone size is not always given. Where it is, it says once, few, many or a class for expanded clones.

CDR3 protein,D gene,clone size,J gene,V gene
ASTTGGGDEQY,TRBD2,-,-,TRBV5-1
ASSLNREAPLH,-,many,TRBJ1-6,TRBV5-1
SARGPTGGTEAF,-,few,TRBJ1-1,TRBV20-1
ASSQDSRGTIREKLF,-,-,TRBJ1-4,TRBV14
ASNRAGGSYNGQF,TRBD2,-,TRBJ2-1,TRBV6-1
ASSPTGLGSGYT,-,many,TRBJ1-2,TRBV12-3/TRBV12-4
SFRGTGDEKLF,TRBD1,-,TRBJ1-4,TRBV29-1
ASSISPTRDRANEQF,TRBD1,many,TRBJ2-1,TRBV7-9
STTQAGRHTGELF,-,-,TRBJ2-2,TRBV20-1
ASSLLGTEKDTQY,-,many,TRBJ2-3,TRBV7-9
ASSPSPVNTEAF,-,few,TRBJ1-1,TRBV3-1
ASSWTSGGAGEQF,TRBD2,-,TRBJ2-1,TRBV5-1
ASTLAQGSTEAF,-,-,TRBJ1-1,TRBV12-3/TRBV12-4
ASSPGQLESQY,TRBD1,many,TRBJ2-3,TRBV5-5
ASSPKTRHTEAF,-,-,TRBJ1-1,TRBV14
ASSLEPGGYEQY,TRBD2,many,TRBJ2-7,TRBV5-1
SVERGLAGTKTQY,TRBD2,-,TRBJ2-5,TRBV29-1
ASLGETQY,-,many,TRBJ2-5,TRBV2
AISGLATDTQY,-,many,TRBJ2-3,TRBV10-3
SASGLASYEQY,TRBD2,many,TRBJ2-7,TRBV20-1
ASSLTDYTEAF,-,-,TRBJ1-1,TRBV5-1
ASSLTGSDEKLF,-,-,TRBJ1-4,TRBV5-1
ASSFWGIVTGELF,-,-,TRBJ2-2,TRBV6-2/TRBV6-3
SARDPGQGVDTQY,TRBD1,many,TRBJ2-3,TRBV20-1
SAAGIGGYT,-,many,TRBJ1-2,TRBV20-1
ASSPATSYEQY,-,-,TRBJ2-7,TRBV18
SARGDGGFGYEQY,-,-,TRBJ2-7,TRBV20-1
ASSLGYRLEAF,-,-,TRBJ1-1,TRBV3-1
ASSPGQANTEAF,TRBD1,-,TRBJ1-1,TRBV7-9
ASAYSGGYEQY,TRBD1,many,TRBJ2-7,TRBV25-1
ASSFRSYEQY,-,many,TRBJ2-7,TRBV28
ASTQDPQSTEAF,-,-,TRBJ1-1,TRBV14
AISEPNHGRILAAQETQY,TRBD2,many,TRBJ2-5,TRBV10-3
TSFSGTQSTDTQY,-,-,TRBJ2-3,TRBV5-1
ASSPSGGRNTEAF,-,few,TRBJ1-1,TRBV5-1
AISAGTGGETQY,TRBD1,many,TRBJ2-5,TRBV10-3
SASGAGDPVTQY,TRBD2,many,TRBJ2-3,TRBV20-1
ASSEAHVTETQY,-,few,TRBJ2-5,TRBV2
SARGVDTEAF,-,-,TRBJ1-1,TRBV20-1
ASSLDGGVTQY,-,many,TRBJ2-5,TRBV11-2